Below are 20 T cell receptor beta chains sequenced from a single sample in a study of siplizumab effects on memory and regulatory T cells (dated by TCRdb to about 2019). The method was the immunoSEQ multiplex PCR assay. The immuneACCESS repertoire file appears here via TCRdb, limited to in-frame rearrangements. These files lack a portion of the clones; in checked studies, under half of the deficit traces to unresolved V genes, and the cause of the others is not known. This sample gives roughly 100,000 clones in total; around 90% of them show up just once. The top ten hold 0.9% to 1.4% of the sample. Sequencing used CD4+ T cells sorted from blood. Every receptor here comes from a human donor in good health.

V usage is TRBV18 and J usage is TRBJ2-3, with TRBD2 identical over 15 bases. V was clipped by 4 bases and J by 9 bases; unmatched bases: 8. Germline assignment: CDR1 KGHSH and CDR2 LQKENI. The CDR3 loop spans 16 amino acids. This chain's CDR3 is CASSLGLAGGLDTQYF. In nucleotides, the CDR3 is TGTGCCAGCTCACTGGGACTAGCGGGAGGTTTGGACACGCAGTATTTT. The full variable domain, its missing parts supplied by reference TRBV18 and TRBJ2-3, is NAGVMQNPRHLVRRRGQEARLRCSPMKGHSHVYWYRQLPEEGLKFMVYLQKENIIDESGMPKERFSAEFPKEGPSILRIQQVVRGDSAAYFCASSLGLAGGLDTQYFGPGTRLTVL.

The chain carries TRBV5-1 and TRBJ1-2; possibly TRBD1 for D (5 bases). V was cut by 1 base and J by 7 bases, with 14 bases left in between. Germline lookup yields CDR1 SGHRS and CDR2 YFSETQ. CDR3 length: 14 amino acids. As DNA, the CDR3 is TGCGCCAGCAGCTTGAGGGGAGAAGGATTTGGCTACACCTTC. Its protein product is CASSLRGEGFGYTF. Drawing the rest from reference TRBV5-1 and TRBJ1-2, the complete variable domain is KAGVTQTPRYLIKTRGQQVTLSCSPISGHRSVSWYQQTPGQGLQFLFEYFSETQRNKGNFPGRFSGRQFSNSRSEMNVSTLELGDSALYLCASSLRGEGFGYTFGSGTRLTVV.

This clone has a single count. CDR3 nucleotide sequence: TGTGCCAGCAGCCCTCAACTCATCGGTGAGCAGTTCTTC. This encodes CASSPQLIGEQFF. The rearrangement links TRBV7-3 to TRBJ2-1; D ambiguous. Trimming stripped 5 bases from V and 9 bases from J, with 14 bases between. The CDR3 is made up of 13 amino acids. Looked up from germline, CDR1 is SGHTA and CDR2 is FQGTGA.

The CDR3 DNA reads as TGTGCCAGCAGCCAACTTACAAACACAGATACGCAGTATTTT. This sequence encodes CASSQLTNTDTQYF. The V and J genes are TRBV14 and TRBJ2-3; D ambiguous. The V gene lost 2 bases and the J gene lost 2 bases, with 8 bases spanning the gap. The CDR3 contains 14 residues. From germline, CDR1 is SGHDN and CDR2 FVKESK.

The chain recombines TRBV7-7 with TRBJ2-3, with 8 bases lining up with TRBD2. The ends lost 1 base at V and 3 bases at J; junction bases unmatched: 9. The CDR3 sequence is 17 residues long. The germline V gene encodes CDR1 SSHAT and CDR2 FNYEAQ (reference sequence). CDR3 sequence: CASSLGVSGSRTDTQYF. The CDR3 DNA reads TGTGCCAGCAGCTTAGGTGTAAGCGGGAGTCGTACAGATACGCAGTATTTT.

This chain connects TRBV7-8 to TRBJ2-4, with a possible D match to TRBD2 (5 bases). Germline CDR1 SGHVS, CDR2 FQNEAQ. The CDR3 covers 15 residues. V lost 5 bases and J lost 1, with 12 bases in between. The CDR3 reads CASSPVAGAKNIQYF. In DNA, the CDR3 is TGTGCCAGCAGCCCGGTTGCGGGTGCCAAAAACATTCAGTACTTC.

CDR3 amino acids: CASRPYRLLNTEAFF. CDR3 DNA: TGTGCCAGCAGGCCGTACAGGCTTCTCAACACTGAAGCTTTCTTT. The chain links TRBV28 to TRBJ1-1; perhaps TRBD1 as D (5 bases). Deletions cut 6 bases from V and 2 bases from J, with 16 bases between. CDR3 length equals 15 residues. Germline V gene data show CDR1 as MDHEN and CDR2 as SYDVKM.

The chain joins TRBV15 to TRBJ2-5; the D gene is possibly TRBD1 (6 bases). V was trimmed by 3 bases and J by 5 bases, leaving 16 bases between them. CDR1 LNHNV and CDR2 YYDKDF come from the germline V gene (reference sequence). The CDR3 sequence is 15 residues long. CDR3 coding DNA: TGTGCCACCAGCAGCACAGGGCACGCTTGGGAGACCCAGTACTTC. It codes for CATSSTGHAWETQYF.

This chain links TRBV5-1 with TRBJ2-3; D is perhaps TRBD1 (6 bases). Trimming left V 0 bases short and J 4 bases short, with 15 bases between. The CDR3 sequence is 16 residues long. Germline assignment: CDR1 SGHRS and CDR2 YFSETQ. The CDR3: CASSLGMGARADTQYF. CDR3 sequence (DNA): TGCGCCAGCAGCTTGGGTATGGGGGCGCGGGCAGATACGCAGTATTTT.

The chain employs TRBV18 and TRBJ1-1, with D unresolved. The CDR3 length is 14 residues. Germline assignment: CDR1 KGHSH and CDR2 LQKENI. V lost 4 bases, J lost 7 bases, and 16 bases lay in between. CDR3 protein: CASSLVESVSEAFF. The DNA for the CDR3 is TGTGCCAGCTCACTAGTGGAGAGCGTTAGTGAAGCTTTCTTT.

The chain carries TRBV5-1 and TRBJ1-2, with TRBD1 matching over 7 bases. The germline CDR1 and CDR2 sequences are SGHRS and YFSETQ. The CDR3 runs 14 residues. The junction had 4 bases not matched to a gene; V was cut back by 5 bases and J by 0 bases. CDR3 sequence: CASSRGPPNYGYTF. The DNA of the CDR3 is TGCGCCAGCAGTAGGGGGCCTCCTAACTATGGCTACACCTTC.

The chain employs TRBV25-1 and TRBJ1-2; no clear D. Germline lookup yields CDR1 MGHDK and CDR2 SYGVNS. Trimming took off 4 bases at V and 4 bases at J, with 19 bases between the two ends. The CDR3 loop spans 16 amino acids. The CDR3 reads CASSALPEAAVYGYTF. CDR3 nucleotide sequence: TGTGCCAGCAGTGCCCTCCCCGAGGCCGCCGTCTATGGCTACACCTTC.

J is TRBJ2-7 and V is TRBV7-9; no clear D gene. Per the germline V gene, CDR1 is SEHNR and CDR2 is FQNEAQ (reference sequence). V shed 0 bases and J shed 5 bases, with 11 bases lying between them. The CDR3 spans 14 residues. The CDR3 coding sequence is TGTGCCAGCAGCTTAGCCCAGTCGGGCGACGAGCAGTACTTC. Translation: CASSLAQSGDEQYF.

The chain combines TRBV2 with TRBJ1-5; D is perhaps TRBD1 (6 bases). Germline V gene sequence: CDR1 SNHLY, CDR2 FYNNEI. The germline V and J ends were trimmed by 6 bases and 4 bases, with 13 bases remaining between them. CDR3 length: 14 amino acids. The CDR3: CASRGGLPNQPQHF. In nucleotides, the CDR3 is TGTGCCAGCAGGGGGGGGCTCCCTAATCAGCCCCAGCATTTT.

The chain is built from TRBV5-1 and TRBJ1-4, with 9 nucleotides matching TRBD1. The CDR3 covers 18 residues. Germline assignment: CDR1 SGHRS and CDR2 YFSETQ. The V gene end was trimmed by 9 bases and the J gene end by 3 bases; junction bases not matched to a gene: 18. CDR3 amino acids: CATSLGQGIYRANEKLFF. The CDR3 DNA follows: TGCGCCACCTCACTAGGACAGGGGATTTATCGGGCTAATGAAAAACTGTTTTTT.

This chain uses TRBV25-1 with TRBJ1-2; the D gene is possibly TRBD1 (6 bases). The CDR3 runs 13 residues. V lost 4 bases to trimming and J lost 6 bases, with 12 bases between them. In germline, CDR1 is MGHDK, CDR2 SYGVNS. CDR3: CASSGYRADGYTF. The CDR3, as DNA: TGTGCCAGCAGTGGGTACAGGGCGGATGGCTACACCTTC.

This clone was counted only a few times. V is TRBV28 and J is TRBJ2-3; D gene unclear. The V gene lost 6 bases and the J gene lost 2 bases, with 9 bases spanning the gap. The CDR3 is 13 amino acids. The germline CDR1 and CDR2 sequences are MDHEN and SYDVKM. CDR3 DNA: TGTGCCAGCAGCTTGCCCGCCACAGATACGCAGTATTTT. This encodes CASSLPATDTQYF.

This clone was found a few times. The chain uses TRBV7-2 and TRBJ2-7; the match to TRBD1 covers 9 bases. CDR1 and CDR2 from the germline V gene are SGHTA and FQGNSA. V dropped 4 bases and J dropped 3; count of bases not matched to a gene: 7. The CDR3 runs 15 residues. The CDR3 here is CASSWNGQGYYEQYF. CDR3 nucleotide sequence: TGTGCCAGCAGCTGGAATGGACAGGGGTACTACGAGCAGTACTTC.

This chain joins TRBV9 and TRBJ1-3; 12 positions agree with TRBD1. V was pared by 3 bases and J by 3 bases, with 13 bases of the junction left unmatched. The CDR3 loop spans 19 amino acids. Germline CDR1 SGDLS, CDR2 YYNGEE. The CDR3 protein is CASSARERGQGAGGNTIYF. In DNA, the CDR3 is TGTGCCAGCAGCGCTAGAGAAAGGGGACAGGGGGCAGGTGGAAACACCATATATTTT.

The V call is TRBV10-2, the J call TRBJ2-2; D may be TRBD1 or TRBD2 (5 bases each). This CDR3 region has 13 residues. CDR1 and CDR2 from the germline V gene are WSHSY and SAAADI. V was cut by 8 bases and J by 4 bases, with 11 bases left in between. CDR3 region: CASGGKFTGELFF. Written as DNA, the CDR3 is TGCGCCAGCGGGGGAAAGTTCACCGGGGAGCTGTTTTTT.